This is a list of T cell receptor beta chains from one sample in a study of cytomegalovirus exposure and HLA in healthy donors. Using immunoSEQ multiplex PCR, the repertoire was profiled, and TCRdb retains in-frame clones only, with some absent. The sample gives 250,000 or so clones, around 90% of which show up once; approximately 1.5% is in the top ten. The sequenced sample consisted of PBMCs. All receptors come from a girl aged 2 to 10 in good health and CMV-seronegative. CDR3s include the opening cysteine and the closing phenylalanine or tryptophan. The D gene is left open where the match is weak. Size is stated for part of the rows, as once, few or many counts, or as a class when the clone is expanded.

V gene: TRBV6-1
clone size: NA
J gene: TRBJ2-2
D gene: NA
CDR3 DNA: TGTGCCAGCAGGGAACTATGGGGGCAGGACGGGGAGCTGTTTTTT
CDR3 protein: CASRELWGQDGELFF

V gene: TRBV28
clone size: NA
J gene: TRBJ2-2
D gene: TRBD1
CDR3 DNA: TGTGCCAGCAGTACCCCCCGAGACAGGGTGGGCACCGGGGAGCTGTTTTTT
CDR3 protein: CASSTPRDRVGTGELFF

V gene: TRBV6-6
clone size: NA
J gene: TRBJ1-4
D gene: NA
CDR3 DNA: TGTGCCAGCAGTTATGAGTACGGTGAAAAACTGTTTTTT
CDR3 protein: CASSYEYGEKLFF

V gene: TRBV21-1
clone size: NA
J gene: TRBJ2-1
D gene: NA
CDR3 DNA: TGTGCCAGCAGCAGCCCCTCGACTGTCTACAATGAGCAGTTCTTC
CDR3 protein: CASSSPSTVYNEQFF

V gene: TRBV30
clone size: NA
J gene: TRBJ2-1
D gene: TRBD2
CDR3 DNA: TGTGCCTGGAAAGCGGCGGGGGGGCTTGAGCAGTTCTTC
CDR3 protein: CAWKAAGGLEQFF

V gene: TRBV28
clone size: NA
J gene: TRBJ2-7
D gene: NA
CDR3 DNA: TGTGCCAGCAGGGATGGGACACCCTCCTACGAGCAGTACTTC
CDR3 protein: CASRDGTPSYEQYF

V gene: TRBV15
clone size: NA
J gene: TRBJ2-5
D gene: NA
CDR3 DNA: TGTGCCACCAGCAGAGAACCGGGTCCCGGGGAGACCCAGTACTTC
CDR3 protein: CATSREPGPGETQYF

V gene: TRBV4-2
clone size: NA
J gene: TRBJ2-5
D gene: TRBD1
CDR3 DNA: TGTGCCAGTAGCCAAGATAACGAGGGGGCGGGTGGGCCGCGGGAGACCCAGTACTTC
CDR3 protein: CASSQDNEGAGGPRETQYF

V gene: TRBV5-6
clone size: NA
J gene: TRBJ1-4
D gene: NA
CDR3 DNA: TGTGCCAGCAGCTTGGGTTACGGAACTAATGAAAAACTGTTTTTT
CDR3 protein: CASSLGYGTNEKLFF

V gene: TRBV6-5
clone size: once
J gene: TRBJ1-1
D gene: TRBD1
CDR3 DNA: TGTGCCAGCAGCAAACTACAGGGGCTTAACACTGAAGCTTTCTTT
CDR3 protein: CASSKLQGLNTEAFF